A single sample is the source of the 9 T cell receptor beta chains below, sequenced in a study of blood T cell repertoires in COVID-19. Sequencing used immunoSEQ multiplex PCR; TCRdb keeps in-frame clones, though not all of them. The sample consists of about 50,000 clones, 89% of them appearing once. Sample: peripheral blood. The receptor source for this set is a human donor in a cohort sampled during active COVID-19.

On this clone: One end of the junction fails to match germline, which may point to a read error. The V gene is TRBV7-7, the J gene TRBJ2-7, with D maybe TRBD1 (6 bases). CDR3 length: 13 residues. The V gene's germline CDR1 is SSHAT and CDR2 FNYEAQ (reference sequence). The CDR3 reads CASSRGGFYEQYF. In nucleotides, the CDR3 is TGTGCTAGCAGTAGAGGGGGTTTCTACGAGCAGTACTTC.

For the CDR3, the DNA is TGTGCCAGCAGCCCAGACAGGGGGGGTTTAGAGCAGTACTTC. As protein: CASSPDRGGLEQYF. The V gene is TRBV11-2, the J gene TRBJ2-7; TRBD1 matches at 9 bases. Germline V gene sequence: CDR1 SGHAT, CDR2 FQNNGV. V gave up 5 bases and J gave up 7 bases; unmatched junction bases: 9. The CDR3 covers 14 residues. Using reference TRBV11-2 and TRBJ2-7 for the parts outside the CDR3, the full variable domain is EAGVAQSPRYKIIEKRQSVAFWCNPISGHATLYWYQQILGQGPKLLIQFQNNGVVDDSQLPKDRFSAERLKGVDSTLKIQPAKLEDSAVYLCASSPDRGGLEQYFGPGTRLTVT.

The rearrangement joins TRBV12-5 to TRBJ2-7, with TRBD2 matching over 12 bases. Germline CDR1 LGHNT, CDR2 FRNRAP. Germline trimming cut 5 bases from V and 7 bases from J; bases unmatched to any gene: 9. The CDR3 consists of 15 residues. Written as DNA, the CDR3 is TGTGCTAGTGGTGATCTAGCGGGGGGGCCGTTGGAGCAGTACTTC. The encoded protein is CASGDLAGGPLEQYF.

This chain uses TRBV4-2 with TRBJ1-1; D not certain. Germline-derived CDR1 and CDR2 are LGHNA and YNFKEQ. V dropped 0 bases and J dropped 2 bases, with 22 bases sitting between them. The length of the CDR3 is 19 residues. CDR3: CASSQDLGPGGLRNTEAFF. The CDR3 DNA sequence: TGTGCCAGCAGCCAAGATCTGGGCCCAGGTGGTTTAAGAAACACTGAAGCTTTCTTT.

The J gene is TRBJ1-1, the V gene TRBV5-5; TRBD1 agrees at 10 bases. CDR1 and CDR2 from the germline V gene are SGHKS and YYEKEE (reference sequence). The trim removed 0 bases at V and 1 base at J, leaving 0 bases unmatched. This CDR3 has 15 residues. This CDR3 is CASSLGTGGNTEAFF. In DNA form, the CDR3 reads TGTGCCAGCAGCTTGGGGACAGGGGGGAACACTGAAGCTTTCTTT.

This clone showed up just once. The chain recombines TRBV7-2 with TRBJ2-7, with D hard to call. Trimming shortened V by 4 bases and J by 1 base, and 8 bases separated the two germline ends. This CDR3 is built from 13 residues. Germline V gives CDR1 SGHTA, CDR2 FQGNSA. The CDR3 reads CASSSSVSYEQYF. The CDR3 DNA reads as TGTGCCAGCAGCTCATCGGTTTCCTACGAGCAGTACTTC.

The J gene is TRBJ2-7, the V gene TRBV6-6, with D unclear. The CDR3 has 13 residues. Germline V lookup: CDR1 MNHNY, CDR2 SVGAGI (reference sequence). Trimming removed 2 bases at V and 5 bases at J, with 10 bases between. The CDR3 nucleotides are TGTGCCAGCAGTTACGCCGACAACCACGAGCAGTACTTC. Encoded protein: CASSYADNHEQYF.

This clone was observed once. The CDR3 is CASSLGGHSNQPQHF. CDR3 in DNA: TGTGCCAGCAGCTTGGGGGGACATAGCAATCAGCCCCAGCATTTT. This chain joins TRBV5-4 and TRBJ1-5; tentatively, D is TRBD1 (6 bases). Trimming took 0 bases from V and 0 from J, leaving 7 bases between them. This CDR3 contains 15 residues. Looked up from germline, CDR1 is SGHNT and CDR2 is YYREEE (reference sequence).

This clone was seen only a few times. The chain links TRBV6-5 to TRBJ1-1, with D unresolved. The germline V gene encodes CDR1 MNHEY and CDR2 SVGAGI. The ends were cut back, 6 bases at V and 1 base at J, with 15 bases in the middle. CDR3 length: 15 residues. The CDR3 here is CASSRGWVKNTEAFF. The CDR3 bases are TGTGCCAGCAGCCGAGGCTGGGTTAAGAACACTGAAGCTTTCTTT.